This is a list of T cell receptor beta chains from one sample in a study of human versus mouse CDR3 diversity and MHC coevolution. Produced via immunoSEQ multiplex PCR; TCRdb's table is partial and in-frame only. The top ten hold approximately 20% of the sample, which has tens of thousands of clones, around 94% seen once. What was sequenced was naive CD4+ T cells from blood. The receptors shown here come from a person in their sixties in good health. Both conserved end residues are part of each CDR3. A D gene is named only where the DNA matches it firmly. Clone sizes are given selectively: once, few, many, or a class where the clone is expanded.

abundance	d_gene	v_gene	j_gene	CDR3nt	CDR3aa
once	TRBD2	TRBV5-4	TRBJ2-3	TGTGCCAGCAGCAGCCCAGCGGGAGGGCATGGAGATACGCAGTATTTT	CASSSPAGGHGDTQYF
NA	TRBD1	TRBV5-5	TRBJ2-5	TGTGCCAGCAGCCGGCCCAGGGGGACAGAGACCCAGTACTTC	CASSRPRGTETQYF
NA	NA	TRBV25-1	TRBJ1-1	TGTGCCAGCAGTGAATGGGGGGGCCCGAACACTGAAGCTTTCTTT	CASSEWGGPNTEAFF
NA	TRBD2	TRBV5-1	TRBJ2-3	TGCGCCAGCAGCTTGGCCGAGACGGGAGGCCCAGATACGCAGTATTTT	CASSLAETGGPDTQYF
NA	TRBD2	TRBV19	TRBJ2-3	TGTGCCAGTAGTCCTAGCGGAAACCCCACAGATACGCAGTATTTT	CASSPSGNPTDTQYF
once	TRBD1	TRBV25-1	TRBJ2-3	TGTGCCAGCAGTCCCAGGGACAGACCACCAGATACGCAGTATTTT	CASSPRDRPPDTQYF
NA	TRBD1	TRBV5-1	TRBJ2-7	TGCGCCAGCAGCCTGAACCCGGGACAGGGAGTCTACGAGCAGTACTTC	CASSLNPGQGVYEQYF
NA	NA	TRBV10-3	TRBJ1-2	TGTGCCATCAGTGAGTCGAGTGGGGGCAACTATGGCTACACCTTC	CAISESSGGNYGYTF
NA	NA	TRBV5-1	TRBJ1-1	TGCGCCAGCAGGGGAGGGACATCTCCCGAAGCTTTCTTT	CASRGGTSPEAFF
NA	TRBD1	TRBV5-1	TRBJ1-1	TGCGCCAGCAGCTTACAGGGGGCCCCTGAAGCTTTCTTT	CASSLQGAPEAFF
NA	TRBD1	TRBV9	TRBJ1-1	TGTGCCAGCAGCGCGAGGGACAGGGTGATGACTGAAGCTTTCTTT	CASSARDRVMTEAFF
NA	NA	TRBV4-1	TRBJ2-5	TGCGCCAGCAGCCAGCCACAGGACCAAGAGACCCAGTACTTC	CASSQPQDQETQYF
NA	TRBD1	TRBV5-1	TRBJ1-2	TGCGCCAGCAGCACATTGGGGACAGGGGAGGTCTACACCTTC	CASSTLGTGEVYTF
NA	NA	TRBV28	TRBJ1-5	TGTGCCAGCACTTCAACCCGGGAGGGCAATCAGCCCCAGCATTTT	CASTSTREGNQPQHF
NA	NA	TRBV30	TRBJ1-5	TGTGCCTGGAACAGGGATAGCAATCAGCCCCAGCATTTT	CAWNRDSNQPQHF
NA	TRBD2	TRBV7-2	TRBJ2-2	TGTGCCAGCAGCCCCCGGGGTAGCGGGAGGTCCGGGGAGCTGTTTTTT	CASSPRGSGRSGELFF
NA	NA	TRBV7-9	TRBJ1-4	TGTGCCAGCAGCTTACGGGGTTGGGCAACTAATGAAAAACTGTTTTTT	CASSLRGWATNEKLFF
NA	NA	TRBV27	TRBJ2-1	TGTGCCAGCAGCGCCTTGATAGGACTAAGCCCGTTCTTC	CASSALIGLSPFF
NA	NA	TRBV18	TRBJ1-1	TGTGCCAGCTCACCTCCGGACAGAACTGAAGCTTTCTTT	CASSPPDRTEAFF
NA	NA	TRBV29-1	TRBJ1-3	TGCAGCGTCAGGGCCTCTGGAAACACCATATATTTT	CSVRASGNTIYF
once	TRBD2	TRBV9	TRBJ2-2	TGTGCCAGCCGGGGGGTAGCAGCGAACACCGGGGAGCTGTTTTTT	CASRGVAANTGELFF
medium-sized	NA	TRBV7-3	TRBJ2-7	TGTGCCAGCAGCTTACAGGGAAGCGAGCAGTACTTC	CASSLQGSEQYF